Each of the 26 T cell receptor beta chains below was sequenced from the same sample in a study of cytomegalovirus exposure and HLA in healthy donors. Some clones are missing from TCRdb's copy, which holds only in-frame ones; the method was immunoSEQ multiplex PCR. The table shows 150,000 or so clones, with around 90% occurring only once. Sequencing input: PBMCs. The source is a woman younger than 30 in good health and CMV-seropositive.

This rearrangement joins TRBV19 to TRBJ2-7, with D maybe TRBD1 (6 bases). Germline assignment: CDR1 LNHDA and CDR2 SQIVND (reference sequence). V lost 5 bases, J lost 2 bases, and 16 bases lay in between. The CDR3 spans 15 residues. The CDR3 DNA reads TGTGCCAGTAGTGCACCGGGACATAACACCTACGAGCAGTACTTC. This sequence encodes CASSAPGHNTYEQYF. Together with reference TRBV19 and TRBJ2-7, the CDR3 gives the full variable domain: DGGITQSPKYLFRKEGQNVTLSCEQNLNHDAMYWYRQDPGQGLRLIYYSQIVNDFQKGDIAEGYSVSREKKESFPLTVTSAQKNPTAFYLCASSAPGHNTYEQYFGPGTRLTVT.

The rearrangement uses TRBV7-2 and TRBJ2-1, with D unresolved. The CDR3 runs to 12 residues. Germline CDR1 SGHTA, CDR2 FQGNSA. Deletions cut 2 bases from V and 10 bases from J, with 9 bases between. This chain's CDR3 is CASSLTGAEQFF. The DNA of the CDR3 is TGTGCCAGCAGCTTAACCGGAGCCGAGCAGTTCTTC.

The chain combines TRBV5-1 with TRBJ1-1; 7 bases map to TRBD1. There are 17 residues in the CDR3. The V segment lost 3 bases and the J segment 4 bases; nucleotides outside the gene matches: 15. Looked up from germline, CDR1 is SGHRS and CDR2 is YFSETQ. CDR3 DNA sequence: TGCGCCAGCAGCTCTCAGACAGGGTTAATTGGATTCACTGAAGCTTTCTTT. Translated: CASSSQTGLIGFTEAFF.

This clone was counted a single time. The CDR3 DNA is TGTGCCAGTAGTATGAGCGGATTTCCTAATGAGCAGTTCTTC. Translating gives CASSMSGFPNEQFF. This chain connects TRBV19 to TRBJ2-1; tentatively, D is TRBD2 (5 bases). CDR3 length: 14 amino acids. Trimming removed 3 bases from V and 7 bases from J, with 13 bases in between. CDR1 LNHDA and CDR2 SQIVND come from the germline V gene (reference sequence).

This chain uses TRBV6-1 with TRBJ2-2; 8 bases line up with TRBD2. The CDR3 consists of 15 residues. Germline CDR1 MNHNS, CDR2 SASEGT. V lost 6 bases and J lost 11; bases outside the gene matches: 14. CDR3 in amino acids: CASRAITSGAAELFF. As DNA, the CDR3 is TGTGCCAGCAGAGCGATAACTAGCGGCGCAGCAGAGCTGTTTTTT.

The chain couples TRBV10-2 to TRBJ2-7, with 12 bases matching TRBD2. Germline CDR1 WSHSY, CDR2 SAAADI. The V gene end was trimmed by 4 bases and the J gene end by 2 bases; junction bases not matched to a gene: 6. The length of the CDR3 is 16 residues. CDR3 nucleotides: TGCGCCAGCAGTGCCCTAGCGGGAGGGCTACCCTACGAGCAGTACTTC. Translation gives CASSALAGGLPYEQYF.

The genes are TRBV19 and TRBJ1-1; D gene unclear. The germline V and J ends were trimmed by 4 bases and 0 bases, with 6 bases remaining between them. The CDR3 runs 13 residues. The V gene's germline CDR1 is LNHDA and CDR2 SQIVND (reference sequence). The CDR3 sequence is CASSTVMNTEAFF. CDR3 DNA sequence: TGTGCCAGTAGTACGGTTATGAACACTGAAGCTTTCTTT. Looking up the rest from reference TRBV19 and TRBJ1-1 gives the full variable domain: DGGITQSPKYLFRKEGQNVTLSCEQNLNHDAMYWYRQDPGQGLRLIYYSQIVNDFQKGDIAEGYSVSREKKESFPLTVTSAQKNPTAFYLCASSTVMNTEAFFGQGTRLTVV.

The chain employs TRBV27 and TRBJ1-2, with D hard to call. This CDR3 has 14 residues. Per germline, CDR1 MNHEY and CDR2 SMNVEV (reference sequence). V dropped 0 bases and J dropped 2 bases, with 7 bases sitting between them. The DNA of the CDR3 is TGTGCCAGCAGTTTATCGTCAGGAAACTATGGCTACACCTTC. Residues: CASSLSSGNYGYTF.

The chain employs TRBV13 and TRBJ2-1; TRBD1 might be the D (6 bases). Between the trimmed V and J ends, which lost 4 bases and 4 bases, there was a span of 14 bases. The CDR3 has 15 amino acids. Germline lookup yields CDR1 PRHDT and CDR2 FYEKMQ (reference sequence). The DNA of the CDR3 is TGTGCCAGCAGCTCTCCGGCGGACAGTTACAATGAGCAGTTCTTC. It codes for CASSSPADSYNEQFF.

The chain is built from TRBV6-1 and TRBJ2-7, with 7 bases that match TRBD2. With V trimmed by 2 bases and J by 1 base, 8 bases remained unmatched. CDR3 length equals 16 residues. The germline V gene has CDR1 MNHNS and CDR2 SASEGT. The CDR3 coding sequence is TGTGCCAGCAGTGAACCTCCTAGCGGATTTTCCTACGAGCAGTACTTC. Its protein is CASSEPPSGFSYEQYF.

The chain employs TRBV18 and TRBJ1-4, with D possibly matching TRBD1 (5 bases). Germline V gene data show CDR1 as KGHSH and CDR2 as LQKENI. The CDR3 has 14 amino acids. The V end lost 1 base, the J end lost 7 bases, and 10 bases lay between the germline ends. The CDR3 nucleotides are TGTGCCAGCTCACCACGGGGGAGGCGTGAAAAACTGTTTTTT. Protein sequence: CASSPRGRREKLFF. Drawing the rest from reference TRBV18 and TRBJ1-4, the complete variable domain is NAGVMQNPRHLVRRRGQEARLRCSPMKGHSHVYWYRQLPEEGLKFMVYLQKENIIDESGMPKERFSAEFPKEGPSILRIQQVVRGDSAAYFCASSPRGRREKLFFGSGTQLSVL.

V usage is TRBV29-1 and J usage is TRBJ2-1; 11 bases are a match to TRBD2. CDR3 length: 17 amino acids. Per germline, CDR1 SQVTM and CDR2 ANQGSEA. The V gene end was trimmed by 4 bases and the J gene end by 3 bases; junction bases not matched to a gene: 11. CDR3 sequence (DNA): TGCAGCGTTGGAGGTCCCCCCGGGACTAGCGGCTACAATGAGCAGTTCTTC. This gives the protein CSVGGPPGTSGYNEQFF.

This clone has just one count. This sequence joins TRBV5-6 and TRBJ1-1, with TRBD1 matching 7 bases. Looked up from germline, CDR1 is SGHDT and CDR2 is YYEEEE. The ends lost 0 bases at V and 0 bases at J; junction bases unmatched: 8. CDR3 length: 17 amino acids. CDR3 nucleotide sequence: TGTGCCAGCAGCTTGGGGGCAGGGGGGCTTATGAACACTGAAGCTTTCTTT. Translation gives CASSLGAGGLMNTEAFF.

Turning to this clone: The junction differs from germline at one of its ends, possibly a read error. The chain uses TRBV11-3 and TRBJ2-5; 8 positions agree with TRBD2. Germline-derived CDR1 and CDR2 are SGHNT and YENEEA. This CDR3 is 14 amino acids long. The CDR3 DNA reads TGTGCCAGCAGCTCGGGAGGGAACCAAGAGGCCCAGTACTTC. Encoded protein: CASSSGGNQEAQYF.

The rearrangement uses TRBV11-2 and TRBJ2-1, with 8 bases aligning to TRBD1. V was pared by 1 base and J by 2 bases, with 7 bases of the junction left unmatched. CDR3 length: 17 amino acids. Germline assignment: CDR1 SGHAT and CDR2 FQNNGV. The chain's CDR3 is CASSLGTGSYTYNEQFF. As DNA, the CDR3 is TGTGCCAGCAGCTTAGGGACAGGGAGCTACACCTACAATGAGCAGTTCTTC. Full variable domain (remainder filled in from reference TRBV11-2 and TRBJ2-1): EAGVAQSPRYKIIEKRQSVAFWCNPISGHATLYWYQQILGQGPKLLIQFQNNGVVDDSQLPKDRFSAERLKGVDSTLKIQPAKLEDSAVYLCASSLGTGSYTYNEQFFGPGTRLTVL.

V and J are TRBV7-6 and TRBJ2-5; TRBD2 matches at 10 bases. CDR3 length: 18 residues. After removal of 2 bases from V and 4 bases from J, the junction contained 13 bases not matched to a gene. The germline V gene has CDR1 SGHVS and CDR2 FNYEAQ. The CDR3 bases are TGTGCCAGCAGCTTATATCGACCGAGCGGGAGGGCTGCAGAGACCCAGTACTTC. It yields the protein CASSLYRPSGRAAETQYF.

J is TRBJ1-3 and V is TRBV9, with a tentative D call TRBD1 (6 bases). Deletions cut 7 bases from V and 2 bases from J, with 13 bases between. This CDR3 region has 14 residues. The germline CDR1 and CDR2 sequences are SGDLS and YYNGEE. CDR3 DNA: TGTGCCAGCGGATCAGGGGCAACTGGAAACACCATATATTTT. Encoded protein: CASGSGATGNTIYF.

This sequence joins TRBV30 and TRBJ2-4, with 9 bases that match TRBD2. CDR1 and CDR2 from the germline V gene are GTSNPN and SVGIG (reference sequence). Unmatched junction bases numbered 4, after V lost 2 bases and J lost 8 bases. This CDR3 region has 13 residues. CDR3 sequence: CAWSKAGGYIQYF. CDR3 nucleotides: TGTGCCTGGAGTAAAGCGGGGGGTTACATTCAGTACTTC.

The genes are TRBV9 and TRBJ2-4; 12 bases match TRBD1. This CDR3 has 16 amino acids. V gave up 4 bases and J gave up 8 bases; unmatched junction bases: 10. The germline gives CDR1 SGDLS, CDR2 YYNGEE. This CDR3 is CASSIGTGGILDIQYF. As DNA, the CDR3 is TGTGCCAGCAGCATCGGGACAGGGGGCATTCTGGACATTCAGTACTTC.

The J gene is TRBJ2-1, the V gene TRBV6-1; D is undetermined. Trimming removed 6 bases from V and 8 bases from J, with 11 bases in between. This CDR3 is built from 12 residues. Germline CDR1 MNHNS, CDR2 SASEGT. The chain's CDR3 is CASSLDLDEQFF. CDR3 DNA sequence: TGTGCCAGCAGCCTTGACCTAGATGAGCAGTTCTTC.

This chain joins TRBV18 and TRBJ2-7; D might be TRBD1 (5 bases). Per germline, CDR1 KGHSH and CDR2 LQKENI. The ends were cut back, 0 bases at V and 7 bases at J, with 10 bases in the middle. The CDR3 sequence is 13 residues long. The CDR3 coding sequence is TGTGCCAGCTCACCACCTGGGGCCCCGGAGCAGTACTTC. Its protein product is CASSPPGAPEQYF.

The rearrangement uses TRBV2 and TRBJ2-3, with D uncertain. V lost 7 bases and J lost 0, with 14 bases in between. Germline V gene sequence: CDR1 SNHLY, CDR2 FYNNEI. There are 15 residues in the CDR3. In nucleotides, the CDR3 is TGTGCCAGCAAGAAAGATAGAGCTAGCACAGATACGCAGTATTTT. Translated: CASKKDRASTDTQYF.

The rearrangement links TRBV6-4 to TRBJ2-1; 7 nucleotides line up with TRBD2. V shed 6 bases and J 8 bases; nucleotides not matched to a gene: 7. CDR3 length equals 13 residues. Germline V CDR1 and CDR2: MRHNA, SNTAGT. The CDR3 coding sequence is TGTGCCAGCAGCCGGGAGGCCCTAGATGAGCAGTTCTTC. As protein: CASSREALDEQFF.

The chain links TRBV5-1 to TRBJ2-7; a weak D match, TRBD2 (6 bases). Germline-derived CDR1 and CDR2 are SGHRS and YFSETQ. Trimming cost V 2 bases and J 5 bases, with 20 bases left between them. This CDR3 is 16 amino acids long. The DNA for the CDR3 is TGCGCCAGCAGCTTCACCGGGACGGAGCCGGGGGACGAGCAGTACTTC. Translating it yields CASSFTGTEPGDEQYF. Full variable domain (remainder filled in from reference TRBV5-1 and TRBJ2-7): KAGVTQTPRYLIKTRGQQVTLSCSPISGHRSVSWYQQTPGQGLQFLFEYFSETQRNKGNFPGRFSGRQFSNSRSEMNVSTLELGDSALYLCASSFTGTEPGDEQYFGPGTRLTVT.

The chain joins TRBV2 to TRBJ2-7; D might be TRBD1 (6 bases). V gave up 6 bases and J gave up 3 bases, with 12 bases separating them. The CDR3 spans 13 residues. Germline V gene data show CDR1 as SNHLY and CDR2 as FYNNEI. CDR3 DNA: TGTGCCAGCAGCCTGGACAGTTTCTACGAGCAGTACTTC. This translates into CASSLDSFYEQYF.

The chain joins TRBV6-1 to TRBJ2-7; the match to TRBD2 covers 8 bases. The CDR3 totals 15 residues. Trimming at V came to 6 bases and at J to 2 bases, leaving 9 bases not matched to a gene. CDR1 and CDR2 from the germline V gene are MNHNS and SASEGT. CDR3 DNA: TGTGCCAGCAGATCAAGCGGGAGAAGTACCTACGAGCAGTACTTC. This gives the protein CASRSSGRSTYEQYF.